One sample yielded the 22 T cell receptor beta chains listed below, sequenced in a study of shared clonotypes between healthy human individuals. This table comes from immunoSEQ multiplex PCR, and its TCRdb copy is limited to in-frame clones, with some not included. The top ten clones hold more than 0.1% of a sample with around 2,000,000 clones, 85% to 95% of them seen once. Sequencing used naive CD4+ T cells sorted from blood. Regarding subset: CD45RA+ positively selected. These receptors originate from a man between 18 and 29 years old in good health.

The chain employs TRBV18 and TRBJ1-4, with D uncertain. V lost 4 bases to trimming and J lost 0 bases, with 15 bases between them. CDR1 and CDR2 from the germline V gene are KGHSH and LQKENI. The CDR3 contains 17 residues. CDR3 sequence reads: CASSLNIQRTTNEKLFF. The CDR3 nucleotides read TGTGCCAGCTCACTGAACATTCAGAGAACAACTAATGAAAAACTGTTTTTT.

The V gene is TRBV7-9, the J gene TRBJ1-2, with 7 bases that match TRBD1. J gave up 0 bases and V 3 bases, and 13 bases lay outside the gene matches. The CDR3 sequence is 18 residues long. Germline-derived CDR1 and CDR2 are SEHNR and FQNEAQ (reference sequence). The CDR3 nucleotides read TGTGCCAGCAGCTTGAGGGGCGGCCGGGACAGCCCTAACTATGGCTACACCTTC. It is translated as CASSLRGGRDSPNYGYTF.

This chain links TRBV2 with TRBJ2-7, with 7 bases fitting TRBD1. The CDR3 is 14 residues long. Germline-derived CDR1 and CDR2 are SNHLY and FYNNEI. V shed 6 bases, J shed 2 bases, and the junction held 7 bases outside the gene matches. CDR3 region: CASRPGTEAYEQYF. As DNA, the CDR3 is TGTGCCAGCAGGCCCGGGACAGAAGCCTACGAGCAGTACTTC. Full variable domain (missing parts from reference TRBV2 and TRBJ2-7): EPEVTQTPSHQVTQMGQEVILRCVPISNHLYFYWYRQILGQKVEFLVSFYNNEISEKSEIFDDQFSVERPDGSNFTLKIRSTKLEDSAMYFCASRPGTEAYEQYFGPGTRLTVT.

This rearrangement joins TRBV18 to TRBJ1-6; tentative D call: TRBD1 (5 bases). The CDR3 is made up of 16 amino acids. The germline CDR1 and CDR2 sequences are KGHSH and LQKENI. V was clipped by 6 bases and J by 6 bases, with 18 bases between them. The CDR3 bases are TGTGCCAGCTCGCTCACGGAGACAGCGATTAATTCACCCCTCCACTTT. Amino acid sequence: CASSLTETAINSPLHF.

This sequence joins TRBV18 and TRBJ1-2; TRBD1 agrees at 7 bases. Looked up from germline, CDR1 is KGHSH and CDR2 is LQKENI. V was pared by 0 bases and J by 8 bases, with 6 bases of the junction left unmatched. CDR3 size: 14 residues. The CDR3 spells CASSPPRGPGGYTF. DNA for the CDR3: TGTGCCAGCTCACCACCGAGGGGGCCGGGAGGCTACACCTTC.

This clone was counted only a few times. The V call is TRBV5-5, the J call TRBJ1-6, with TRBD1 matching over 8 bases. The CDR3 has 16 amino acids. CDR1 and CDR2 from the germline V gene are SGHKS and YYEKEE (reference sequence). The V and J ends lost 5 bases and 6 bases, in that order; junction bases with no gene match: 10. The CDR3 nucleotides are TGTGCCAGCAGTTATCGGCAGGACAGGGTTAATTCACCCCTCCACTTT. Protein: CASSYRQDRVNSPLHF.

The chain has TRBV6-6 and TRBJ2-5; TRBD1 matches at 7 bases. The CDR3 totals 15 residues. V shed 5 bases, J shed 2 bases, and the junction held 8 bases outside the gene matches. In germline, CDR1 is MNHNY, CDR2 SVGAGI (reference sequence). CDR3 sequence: CASSDLRDSQETQYF. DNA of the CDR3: TGTGCCAGCAGTGACCTCCGGGACAGTCAAGAGACCCAGTACTTC.

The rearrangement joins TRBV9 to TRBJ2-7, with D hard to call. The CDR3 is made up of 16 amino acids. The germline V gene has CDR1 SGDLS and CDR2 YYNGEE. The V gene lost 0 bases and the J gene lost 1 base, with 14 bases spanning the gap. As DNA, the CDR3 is TGTGCCAGCAGCGTAGAAGGCGGCTCGTTTTCCTACGAGCAGTACTTC. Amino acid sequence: CASSVEGGSFSYEQYF.

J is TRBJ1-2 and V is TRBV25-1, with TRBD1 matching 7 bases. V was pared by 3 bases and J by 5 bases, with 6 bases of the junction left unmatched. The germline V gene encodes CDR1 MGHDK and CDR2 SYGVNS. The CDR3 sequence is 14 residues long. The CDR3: CASSEVGTAYGYTF. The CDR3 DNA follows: TGTGCCAGCAGTGAGGTAGGGACAGCATATGGCTACACCTTC.

The CDR3 protein is CASSRDSWANEKLFF. The DNA of the CDR3 is TGTGCCAGCAGCCGGGACAGTTGGGCAAATGAAAAACTGTTTTTT. J is TRBJ1-4 and V is TRBV5-6; TRBD1 matches at 7 bases. The V gene's germline CDR1 is SGHDT and CDR2 YYEEEE. The CDR3 is made up of 15 amino acids. V gave up 4 bases and J gave up 5 bases; unmatched junction bases: 8.

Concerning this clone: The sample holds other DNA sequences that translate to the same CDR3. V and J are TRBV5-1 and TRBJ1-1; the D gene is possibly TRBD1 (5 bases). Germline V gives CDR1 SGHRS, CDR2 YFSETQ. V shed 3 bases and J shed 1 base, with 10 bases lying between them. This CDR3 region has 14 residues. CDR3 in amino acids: CASSSGLTNTEAFF. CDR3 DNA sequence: TGCGCCAGCAGCTCGGGACTGACGAACACTGAAGCTTTCTTT.

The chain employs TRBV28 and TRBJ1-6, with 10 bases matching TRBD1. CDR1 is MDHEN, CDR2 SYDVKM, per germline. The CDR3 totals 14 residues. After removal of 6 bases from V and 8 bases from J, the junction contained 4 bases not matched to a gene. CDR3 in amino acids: CASRPGTGDSPLHF. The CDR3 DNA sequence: TGTGCCAGCAGACCCGGGACAGGGGATTCACCCCTCCACTTT.

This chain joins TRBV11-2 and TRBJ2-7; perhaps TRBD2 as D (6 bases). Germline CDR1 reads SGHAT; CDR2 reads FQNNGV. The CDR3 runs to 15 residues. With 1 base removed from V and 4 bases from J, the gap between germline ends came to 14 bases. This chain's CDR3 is CASSLVFSGEYEQYF. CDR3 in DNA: TGTGCCAGCAGCTTAGTGTTTAGCGGAGAGTACGAGCAGTACTTC.

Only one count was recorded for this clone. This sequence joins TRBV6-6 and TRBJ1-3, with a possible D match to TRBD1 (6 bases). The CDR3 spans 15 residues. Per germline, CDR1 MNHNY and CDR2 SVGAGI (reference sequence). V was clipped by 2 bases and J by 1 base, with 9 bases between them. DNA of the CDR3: TGTGCCAGCAGTTACGAAAGGGGGTCTGGAAACACCATATATTTT. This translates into CASSYERGSGNTIYF.

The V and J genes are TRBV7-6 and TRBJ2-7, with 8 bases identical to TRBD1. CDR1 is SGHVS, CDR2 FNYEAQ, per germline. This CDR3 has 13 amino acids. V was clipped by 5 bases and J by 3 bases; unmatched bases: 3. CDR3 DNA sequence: TGTGCCAGCAGCGACAGGGGAGGCTACGAGCAGTACTTC. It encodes CASSDRGGYEQYF.

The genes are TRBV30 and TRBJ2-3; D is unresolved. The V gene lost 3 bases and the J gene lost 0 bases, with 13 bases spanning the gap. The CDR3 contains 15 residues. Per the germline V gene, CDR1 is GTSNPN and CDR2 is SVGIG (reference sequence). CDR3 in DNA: TGTGCCTGGAGGCCTTCTTCCCTCAGCACAGATACGCAGTATTTT. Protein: CAWRPSSLSTDTQYF.

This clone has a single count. The DNA of the CDR3 is TGTGCCAGCTCACCACCCCCTGGGGAGGATGGCTACACCTTC. It translates to CASSPPPGEDGYTF. The chain links TRBV18 to TRBJ1-2, with no clear D. V dropped 0 bases and J dropped 6 bases, with 11 bases sitting between them. This CDR3 comprises 14 residues. Germline V gene lookup returns CDR1 KGHSH and CDR2 LQKENI.

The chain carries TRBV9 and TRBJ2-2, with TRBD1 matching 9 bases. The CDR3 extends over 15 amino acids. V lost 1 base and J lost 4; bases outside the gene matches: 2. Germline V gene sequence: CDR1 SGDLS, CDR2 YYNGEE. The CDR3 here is CASSVQQGATGELFF. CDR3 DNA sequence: TGTGCCAGCAGCGTACAACAGGGGGCCACCGGGGAGCTGTTTTTT.

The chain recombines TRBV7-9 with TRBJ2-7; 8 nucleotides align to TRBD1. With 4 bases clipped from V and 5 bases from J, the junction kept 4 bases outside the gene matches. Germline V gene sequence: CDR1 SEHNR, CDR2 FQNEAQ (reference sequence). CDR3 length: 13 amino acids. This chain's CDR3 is CASSSDRDHEQYF. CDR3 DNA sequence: TGTGCCAGCAGCTCGGACAGGGATCACGAGCAGTACTTC.

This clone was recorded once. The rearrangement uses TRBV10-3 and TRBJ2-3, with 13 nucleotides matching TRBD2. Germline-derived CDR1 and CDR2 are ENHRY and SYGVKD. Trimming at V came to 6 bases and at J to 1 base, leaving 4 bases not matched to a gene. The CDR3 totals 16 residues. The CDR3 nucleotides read TGTGCCATCAGCTCCGGACTAGCGGGGGGCACAGATACGCAGTATTTT. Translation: CAISSGLAGGTDTQYF.

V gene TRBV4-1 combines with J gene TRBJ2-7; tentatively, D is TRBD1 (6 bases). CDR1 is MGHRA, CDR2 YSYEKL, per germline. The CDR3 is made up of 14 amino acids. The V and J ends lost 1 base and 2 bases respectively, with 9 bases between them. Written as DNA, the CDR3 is TGCGCCAGCAGCCAAGCGTCAGGGGCCTACGAGCAGTACTTC. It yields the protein CASSQASGAYEQYF.

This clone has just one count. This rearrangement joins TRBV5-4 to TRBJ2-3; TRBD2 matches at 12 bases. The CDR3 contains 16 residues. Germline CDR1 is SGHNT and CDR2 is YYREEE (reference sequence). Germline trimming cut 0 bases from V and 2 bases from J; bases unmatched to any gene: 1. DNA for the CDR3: TGTGCCAGCAGCTTGGCTAGCGGGAGGGCCACAGATACGCAGTATTTT. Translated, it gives CASSLASGRATDTQYF.